Given below is one TCR beta chain in context. The antigen is not known. The data were taken from a study of long-term antiretroviral therapy in people with HIV. The authors ran the immunoSEQ assay, v3.0, at survey level. What sequencing targeted per sample was about 35,000-55,000 T-cell genomes. Assay: immunoSEQ multiplex PCR; the TCRdb copy retains only in-frame clones and omits some. The sample holds about 30,000 clones; 93% are singletons and the top ten take 5% to 7%. Findings and caveats of the study: The study found that diversity rose after ART but stayed below transplant donor controls.

Participants who had HIV were, without exception, treated in the United States. This clonotype was sampled from a woman aged 35 to 49 with HIV. Sequencing was performed on unsorted PBMCs, taken less than 6.8 years after starting antiretroviral therapy.

The CDR3 spells CASSPQEQGARGELFF. CDR3 coding DNA: TGTGCCAGCTCACCCCAGGAACAGGGGGCGCGTGGGGAGCTGTTTTTT. The V call is TRBV18, the J call TRBJ2-2; TRBD1 aligns across 9 bases. Germline V gene lookup returns CDR1 KGHSH and CDR2 LQKENI. V was clipped by 3 bases and J by 8 bases; unmatched bases: 10. This CDR3 is 16 amino acids long.